The 3 T cell receptor beta chains given below trace back to one sample, sequenced in a study of cytomegalovirus exposure and HLA in healthy donors. Researchers ran the PCR with 60 Vbeta and 13 Jbeta primers. Some clones are missing from TCRdb's copy, which holds only in-frame ones; the method was immunoSEQ multiplex PCR. Of approximately 89,000 clones listed, roughly 76% were seen once; the top ten hold about 1.4%. Sequencing was performed on PBMCs. The source of these receptors is a male donor in good health and CMV-seronegative.

The chain is built from TRBV5-1 and TRBJ2-5; 10 bases match TRBD1. V was clipped by 3 bases and J by 4 bases; unmatched bases: 9. Germline CDR1 is SGHRS and CDR2 is YFSETQ. The CDR3 is 16 residues long. CDR3 protein: CASSSAGTGVRETQYF. In DNA, the CDR3 is TGCGCCAGCAGCTCGGCCGGGACAGGGGTCCGAGAGACCCAGTACTTC.

This clone was counted only a few times. This chain connects TRBV10-3 to TRBJ1-2, with 8 nucleotides matching TRBD1. V shed 11 bases, J shed 3 bases, and the junction held 14 bases outside the gene matches. CDR3 length: 15 residues. The V gene's germline CDR1 is ENHRY and CDR2 SYGVKD. The CDR3: CAAGDLQGVDYGYTF. The DNA for the CDR3 is TGTGCCGCCGGAGACTTACAGGGGGTCGACTATGGCTACACCTTC.

The chain couples TRBV5-6 to TRBJ1-2, with 8 bases lining up with TRBD1. Germline V CDR1 and CDR2: SGHDT, YYEEEE. V dropped 1 base and J dropped 5; count of bases not matched to a gene: 13. This CDR3 spans 17 amino acids. CDR3 region: CASSLFPTRGQDYGYTF. DNA of the CDR3: TGTGCCAGCAGCTTGTTCCCAACCAGGGGGCAGGATTATGGCTACACCTTC.